A single sample is the source of the 27 T cell receptor beta chains below, sequenced in a study of response to subunit inactivated influenza vaccine (dated by TCRdb to the late 2010s). The library was prepared using RT-PCR. The instrument given in TCRdb is Illumina HiSeq 2500. Clones were called with MiXCR by TCRdb after fastp trimmed the public reads at Q25, and only in-frame beta chains were retained. Rows with a matching CDR3 protein are joined into one entry that keeps the most common DNA and genes. The sample has roughly 790,000 distinct CDR3 sequences on record, 21% of them singletons. Roughly a tenth of the sample is held by the ten biggest clonotypes. The material was PBMCs from blood, obtained 4 to 6 days after vaccination. The receptors shown here come from a man aged 50 or older who received an inactivated influenza vaccine. Donor details come from another sample of the same person, matched by shared clones.

This clonotype was recorded a few times. The gene calls are TRBV4-3 and TRBJ2-7; 10 nucleotides line up with TRBD1. Germline assignment: CDR1 LGHNA and CDR2 YSLEER. V was clipped by 4 bases and J by 6 bases; unmatched bases: 6. This CDR3 spans 14 amino acids. The CDR3 nucleotides are TGCGCCAGCAGCCTAGACAGGGGGCCTGGCGAGCAGTACTTC. This codes for CASSLDRGPGEQYF.

In this sample, this clonotype turned up a few times. The chain links TRBV29-1 to TRBJ2-3; TRBD2 agrees at 12 bases. This CDR3 has 13 residues. Germline V CDR1 and CDR2: SQVTM, ANQGSEA. Germline trimming cut 8 bases from V and 5 bases from J; bases unmatched to any gene: 5. CDR3 nucleotide sequence: TGCAGCACAGTACTAGCGGGAGGAGATACGCAGTATTTT. Its translation is CSTVLAGGDTQYF.

The chain employs TRBV9 and TRBJ2-5; TRBD2 agrees at 9 bases. The CDR3 loop spans 13 amino acids. J gave up 5 bases and V 6 bases, and 5 bases lay outside the gene matches. Germline V CDR1 and CDR2: SGDLS, YYNGEE. The CDR3 protein is CASNSGSRETQYF. CDR3 DNA: TGTGCCAGCAATAGCGGGAGCAGGGAGACCCAGTACTTC.

In this sample, this clonotype turned up a few times. The CDR3: CASRYGTQQFF. The CDR3 DNA reads TGTGCCAGCAGGTACGGGACCCAGCAGTTCTTC. The V and J genes are TRBV6-2 or TRBV6-3 and TRBJ2-1; D may be TRBD1 or TRBD2 (5 bases each). This CDR3 is 11 amino acids long. Germline lookup yields CDR1 MNHEY and CDR2 SVGEGT. The ends were cut back, 6 bases at V and 11 bases at J, with 11 bases in the middle.

This chain uses TRBV20-1 with TRBJ2-2; no clear D gene. The CDR3 length is 13 residues. Germline V gene data show CDR1 as DFQATT and CDR2 as SNEGSKA (reference sequence). V dropped 4 bases and J dropped 3 bases, with 9 bases sitting between them. The CDR3 sequence: CSAIFGYTGELFF. CDR3 nucleotides: TGCAGTGCTATCTTTGGGTACACCGGGGAGCTGTTTTTT.

The chain combines TRBV20-1 with TRBJ2-3; possible D gene TRBD2, 5 bases. CDR3 length equals 13 residues. CDR1 and CDR2 from the germline V gene are DFQATT and SNEGSKA (reference sequence). V gave up 3 bases and J gave up 1 base, with 8 bases separating them. The CDR3 reads CSASGIRTDTQYF. CDR3 DNA sequence: TGCAGTGCTAGCGGGATCCGCACAGATACGCAGTATTTT.

The gene calls are TRBV12-3 or TRBV12-4 and TRBJ1-5, with 8 nucleotides matching TRBD1. The ends lost 6 bases at V and 7 bases at J; junction bases unmatched: 8. There are 14 residues in the CDR3. The CDR3: CASSAGQGRQPQHF. CDR3 coding DNA: TGTGCCAGCAGCGCCGGACAGGGTCGCCAGCCCCAGCATTTT.

The chain has TRBV5-1 and TRBJ2-2; TRBD2 matches at 9 bases. Germline V lookup: CDR1 SGHRS, CDR2 YFSETQ. The trim removed 4 bases at V and 1 base at J, leaving 11 bases unmatched. The length of the CDR3 is 18 residues. The CDR3 nucleotides read TGCGCCAGCAGCCCGGTTGGTAGCGGGGGACTGAACACCGGGGAGCTGTTTTTT. Translated: CASSPVGSGGLNTGELFF.

V is TRBV4-3 and J is TRBJ1-2, with a tentative D call TRBD1 (6 bases). CDR1 and CDR2 (germline): LGHNA, YSLEER. The CDR3 extends over 17 amino acids. The V end was cut by 0 bases, the J end by 5 bases, with 19 bases between. The CDR3 region is CASSQEVSKNRVYGYTF. Here the CDR3 DNA reads TGCGCCAGCAGCCAAGAAGTTAGTAAGAACAGGGTGTATGGCTACACCTTC.

The chain recombines TRBV20-1 with TRBJ2-1; no clear D. The V end was cut by 5 bases, the J end by 8 bases, with 13 bases between. This CDR3 is 12 amino acids long. The germline V gene encodes CDR1 DFQATT and CDR2 SNEGSKA (reference sequence). DNA for the CDR3: TGCAGTGCTGCCCCCCGGCTAGATGAGCAGTTCTTC. The encoded protein is CSAAPRLDEQFF.

The sample holds one count of this clonotype. In this CDR3 the conserved last residue, phenylalanine or tryptophan, is missing, so a read error is likely. The chain carries TRBV12-3 or TRBV12-4 and TRBJ2-2; the D call may be TRBD1 or TRBD2 (5 bases each). With 6 bases removed from V and 7 bases from J, the gap between germline ends came to 12 bases. There are 13 residues in the CDR3. The CDR3 DNA reads TGTGCCAGCAGGGGTCCGGGGCGCGGGGAGCTGTTTCTT. Translated: CASRGPGRGELFL.

This clonotype was recorded a few times. This chain links TRBV5-1 with TRBJ1-6, with D perhaps TRBD1 (5 bases). This CDR3 contains 14 residues. The V end lost 4 bases, the J end lost 6 bases, and 11 bases lay between the germline ends. Germline V gene sequence: CDR1 SGHRS, CDR2 YFSETQ. CDR3 sequence reads: CASSEGGVNSPLHF. DNA for the CDR3: TGCGCCAGCAGCGAGGGAGGGGTTAATTCACCCCTCCACTTT.

V and J are TRBV11-2 and TRBJ2-1; TRBD2 matches at 12 bases. The ends lost 6 bases at V and 12 bases at J; junction bases unmatched: 9. Per the germline V gene, CDR1 is SGHAT and CDR2 is FQNNGV. The CDR3 runs 14 residues. The DNA of the CDR3 is TGTGCCAGCAGGCCAACTAGCGGGAGGTGGCGGCAGTTCTTC. It specifies CASRPTSGRWRQFF.

This clonotype was recorded a few times. The chain recombines TRBV5-1 with TRBJ2-5; the D is unclear. Germline V gene lookup returns CDR1 SGHRS and CDR2 YFSETQ. V lost 0 bases, J lost 1 base, and 13 bases lay in between. There are 16 residues in the CDR3. As DNA, the CDR3 is TGCGCCAGCAGCTTGGACGACAAACTTTTCCAAGAGACCCAGTACTTC. Translation: CASSLDDKLFQETQYF.

CDR3 residues: CSALRDTYEQYF. As DNA, the CDR3 is TGCAGTGCCCTTCGGGACACCTACGAGCAGTACTTC. The rearrangement uses TRBV20-1 and TRBJ2-7; D is perhaps TRBD1 (6 bases). V dropped 6 bases and J dropped 2 bases, with 11 bases sitting between them. This CDR3 spans 12 amino acids. Per germline, CDR1 DFQATT and CDR2 SNEGSKA (reference sequence).

Details on this clonotype: Sequence at one end of the junction differs from germline and may be a read error. The chain recombines TRBV20-1 with TRBJ1-5; D is uncertain. The CDR3 consists of 13 residues. Germline V CDR1 and CDR2: DFQATT, SNEGSKA (reference sequence). The CDR3 reads CSARADSNRPQHF. CDR3 in DNA: TGCAGTGCTAGAGCTGACTCCAATCGGCCCCAGCATTTT.

This clonotype was counted only a few times. The V gene is TRBV20-1, the J gene TRBJ2-3; 11 bases align to TRBD2. The CDR3 extends over 15 amino acids. V lost 3 bases, J lost 4 bases, and 6 bases stayed unmatched. CDR1 and CDR2 (germline): DFQATT, SNEGSKA (reference sequence). Here the CDR3 DNA reads TGCAGTGCTAGGACGGGGACTAGCGGCTCAGATACGCAGTATTTT. It translates to CSARTGTSGSDTQYF.

This clonotype was detected a few times. The V and J genes are TRBV30 and TRBJ2-5; TRBD1 aligns across 7 bases. CDR3 size: 13 residues. J gave up 5 bases and V 6 bases, and 9 bases lay outside the gene matches. In germline, CDR1 is GTSNPN, CDR2 SVGIG (reference sequence). The CDR3, as DNA: TGTGCCTGTAGTACAGGGGTTTTGGAGACCCAGTACTTC. This gives the protein CACSTGVLETQYF.

The gene calls are TRBV5-1 and TRBJ2-1; TRBD1 matches at 10 bases. With 0 bases clipped from V and 8 bases from J, the junction kept 5 bases outside the gene matches. CDR1 is SGHRS and CDR2 is YFSETQ in the germline V gene. The CDR3 runs to 15 residues. The CDR3 nucleotides read TGCGCCAGCAGCTTGGGGACAGGGGGACGGGATGAGCAGTTCTTC. Its protein product is CASSLGTGGRDEQFF.

The table lists this clonotype with a few counts. The CDR3 nucleotides read TGTGCCAGCAGCGAGGACTGGAAATCCTACGAGCAGTACTTC. Amino acid sequence: CASSEDWKSYEQYF. The chain joins TRBV12-3 or TRBV12-4 to TRBJ2-7, with D possibly being TRBD2 (5 bases). The V and J ends lost 6 bases and 1 base respectively, with 13 bases between them. This CDR3 spans 14 amino acids.

The chain has TRBV20-1 and TRBJ2-1, with 7 bases identical to TRBD2. Germline trimming cut 4 bases from V and 0 bases from J; bases unmatched to any gene: 6. The CDR3 has 15 residues. Germline assignment: CDR1 DFQATT and CDR2 SNEGSKA (reference sequence). This chain's CDR3 is CSAKGLLSSYNEQFF. The CDR3 DNA follows: TGCAGTGCTAAGGGACTACTGAGCTCCTACAATGAGCAGTTCTTC.

The chain couples TRBV29-1 to TRBJ1-3; D may be TRBD1 (6 bases). The V end lost 4 bases, the J end lost 0 bases, and 19 bases lay between the germline ends. The CDR3 extends over 17 amino acids. Germline V gives CDR1 SQVTM, CDR2 ANQGSEA. CDR3 amino acids: CSVVGGAGGPSGNTIYF. The CDR3 nucleotides read TGCAGCGTTGTGGGGGGGGCGGGGGGTCCCTCTGGAAACACCATATATTTT.

A few counts support this clonotype. The gene calls are TRBV14 and TRBJ2-6, with 7 bases that match TRBD1. The V gene end was trimmed by 4 bases and the J gene end by 0 bases; junction bases not matched to a gene: 6. The germline gives CDR1 SGHDN, CDR2 FVKESK. This CDR3 contains 17 residues. CDR3 sequence: CASSPRQGSSGANVLTF. In DNA, the CDR3 is TGTGCCAGCAGCCCCAGACAGGGCTCCTCTGGGGCCAACGTCCTGACTTTC.

This clonotype was counted at least ten times. The rearrangement uses TRBV12-3 or TRBV12-4 and TRBJ1-4; D is uncertain. This CDR3 is 12 amino acids long. Trimming pared 6 bases from V and 5 bases from J, leaving 7 bases between. Here the CDR3 reads CASSFLNEKLFF. CDR3 bases: TGTGCCAGCAGCTTCCTGAATGAAAAACTGTTTTTT.

CDR3 region: CSVTGLQAGEQYF. In DNA form, the CDR3 reads TGCAGCGTCACAGGGCTTCAAGCGGGCGAGCAGTACTTC. The chain is built from TRBV29-1 and TRBJ2-7; D could derive from TRBD1 or TRBD2 (6 bases each). Trimming stripped 6 bases from V and 6 bases from J, with 18 bases between. CDR1 SQVTM and CDR2 ANQGSEA come from the germline V gene. The CDR3 sequence is 13 residues long.

The rearrangement joins TRBV7-9 to TRBJ2-5, with 9 positions matching TRBD2. The CDR3 has 15 residues. Unmatched junction bases numbered 4, after V lost 4 bases and J lost 1 base. Germline V CDR1 and CDR2: SEHNR, FQNEAQ (reference sequence). The CDR3 loop reads CASSSGGLAQETQYF. The CDR3 bases are TGTGCCAGCAGCTCTGGGGGACTAGCCCAAGAGACCCAGTACTTC. The entire variable domain, with the rest obtained from reference TRBV7-9 and TRBJ2-5, is as follows: DTGVSQNPRHKITKRGQNVTFRCDPISEHNRLYWYRQTLGQGPEFLTYFQNEAQLEKSRLLSDRFSAERPKGSFSTLEIQRTEQGDSAMYLCASSSGGLAQETQYFGPGTRLLVL.

The genes are TRBV7-2 and TRBJ2-1; D is unclear. Germline V gene sequence: CDR1 SGHTA, CDR2 FQGNSA. The CDR3 spans 14 residues. V lost 3 bases, J lost 1 base, and 7 bases lay in between. DNA for the CDR3: TGTGCCAGCAGCTTTAAAGGGTCCTACAATGAGCAGTTCTTC. Translating it yields CASSFKGSYNEQFF.